These T cell receptor beta chains were read from a single sample in a study of OX40 agonist ivuxolimab in advanced cancers. Generated by immunoSEQ multiplex PCR, the TCRdb table keeps only in-frame clones and is missing some. Of roughly 60,000 clones listed, around 90% are singletons. The specimen was CD4+ or CD8+ T cells sorted from blood, collected in a trial of the OX40 agonist ivuxolimab. These receptors were collected from an adult with an advanced solid tumor such as melanoma, head and neck, liver or kidney cancer. Both conserved end residues are trimmed from each CDR3. Fields, in order: V gene, D gene, J gene, CDR3 length, CDR3 protein. The D gene is left open where the match is weak.

v_call: TRBV4-1
d_call: TRBD2
j_call: TRBJ2-1
cdr3_length: 10
cdr3_aa: ASASGSYEQF

v_call: TRBV10-3
d_call: NA
j_call: TRBJ2-1
cdr3_length: 14
cdr3_aa: AISEPGGHSYNEQF

v_call: TRBV2
d_call: NA
j_call: TRBJ2-3
cdr3_length: 12
cdr3_aa: ASSADSVMYTQY

v_call: TRBV27
d_call: TRBD2
j_call: TRBJ2-2
cdr3_length: 13
cdr3_aa: ASSLTSGISGELF

v_call: TRBV15
d_call: NA
j_call: TRBJ2-1
cdr3_length: 11
cdr3_aa: ATSRDTGSEQF

v_call: TRBV5-5
d_call: NA
j_call: TRBJ1-5
cdr3_length: 10
cdr3_aa: ASSSLRTYDH

v_call: TRBV6-6
d_call: NA
j_call: TRBJ2-5
cdr3_length: 13
cdr3_aa: ASSYYAGGEETQY

v_call: TRBV5-4
d_call: NA
j_call: TRBJ1-1
cdr3_length: 12
cdr3_aa: ASSLGQGAYEAF

v_call: TRBV19
d_call: NA
j_call: TRBJ1-1
cdr3_length: 12
cdr3_aa: ASRIRGSNTEAF

v_call: TRBV9
d_call: NA
j_call: TRBJ1-2
cdr3_length: 12
cdr3_aa: ASSSIHGFYGYT

v_call: TRBV21-1
d_call: NA
j_call: TRBJ1-2
cdr3_length: 13
cdr3_aa: ASSFTGSRGYGYT

v_call: TRBV19
d_call: NA
j_call: TRBJ2-7
cdr3_length: 14
cdr3_aa: ASSSRTVPTAGEQY

v_call: TRBV7-9
d_call: TRBD2
j_call: TRBJ2-1
cdr3_length: 12
cdr3_aa: ASSTGGRYNEQF

v_call: TRBV7-2
d_call: NA
j_call: TRBJ1-4
cdr3_length: 12
cdr3_aa: ASSHTGTHEKLF

v_call: TRBV11-2
d_call: NA
j_call: TRBJ2-5
cdr3_length: 10
cdr3_aa: ASSLAGETQY

v_call: TRBV27
d_call: NA
j_call: TRBJ1-1
cdr3_length: 11
cdr3_aa: ASSFRKGTEAF

v_call: TRBV5-4
d_call: NA
j_call: TRBJ2-3
cdr3_length: 13
cdr3_aa: ASSLAEGGTDTQY

v_call: TRBV2
d_call: NA
j_call: TRBJ1-4
cdr3_length: 14
cdr3_aa: ASSEYRVTTNEKLF

v_call: TRBV19
d_call: TRBD2
j_call: TRBJ2-7
cdr3_length: 12
cdr3_aa: ASSTVAGVGEQY

v_call: TRBV6-5
d_call: NA
j_call: TRBJ2-7
cdr3_length: 13
cdr3_aa: ASSYSSDNSYEQY

v_call: TRBV2
d_call: NA
j_call: TRBJ2-1
cdr3_length: 9
cdr3_aa: ATPTGDEQF

v_call: TRBV25-1
d_call: NA
j_call: TRBJ2-7
cdr3_length: 12
cdr3_aa: ASSGSRDTYEQY

v_call: TRBV6-1
d_call: NA
j_call: TRBJ2-3
cdr3_length: 14
cdr3_aa: ASSGGQDASTDTQY

v_call: TRBV27
d_call: TRBD2
j_call: TRBJ2-3
cdr3_length: 14
cdr3_aa: ASSSLAGLGADTQY

v_call: TRBV4-1
d_call: TRBD1
j_call: TRBJ1-5
cdr3_length: 14
cdr3_aa: ASSQRGDSTYQPQH

v_call: TRBV5-1
d_call: NA
j_call: TRBJ2-2
cdr3_length: 11
cdr3_aa: ASSLEFLRELF

v_call: TRBV29-1
d_call: NA
j_call: TRBJ2-1
cdr3_length: 10
cdr3_aa: SVYVPYNEQF

v_call: TRBV28
d_call: NA
j_call: TRBJ2-5
cdr3_length: 12
cdr3_aa: ASSLVSDQETQY

v_call: TRBV7-2
d_call: NA
j_call: TRBJ2-7
cdr3_length: 11
cdr3_aa: ASSLAGPREQY

v_call: TRBV7-9
d_call: NA
j_call: TRBJ2-7
cdr3_length: 12
cdr3_aa: ASSLDGRGYEQY

v_call: TRBV15
d_call: NA
j_call: TRBJ2-1
cdr3_length: 11
cdr3_aa: ATRADGYNEQF

v_call: TRBV7-9
d_call: NA
j_call: TRBJ2-2
cdr3_length: 13
cdr3_aa: ASSLGAHNTGELF

v_call: TRBV4-3
d_call: NA
j_call: TRBJ2-1
cdr3_length: 12
cdr3_aa: ASSQVEGSYEQF

v_call: TRBV6-5
d_call: NA
j_call: TRBJ2-7
cdr3_length: 11
cdr3_aa: ASSPTGRYEQY

v_call: TRBV6-5
d_call: NA
j_call: TRBJ2-3
cdr3_length: 13
cdr3_aa: ASSSTGSSGDTQY

v_call: TRBV10-3
d_call: NA
j_call: TRBJ2-5
cdr3_length: 12
cdr3_aa: AISEENNRETQY

v_call: TRBV7-8
d_call: TRBD2
j_call: TRBJ2-1
cdr3_length: 12
cdr3_aa: AISPLAEPNEQF

v_call: TRBV19
d_call: NA
j_call: TRBJ2-7
cdr3_length: 11
cdr3_aa: ASSPTGFNEQY

v_call: TRBV19
d_call: NA
j_call: TRBJ2-3
cdr3_length: 13
cdr3_aa: ASSIAGPTVDTQY

v_call: TRBV28
d_call: TRBD1
j_call: TRBJ2-3
cdr3_length: 17
cdr3_aa: ASSSLPPWTGDNTDTQY

v_call: TRBV28
d_call: NA
j_call: TRBJ2-3
cdr3_length: 12
cdr3_aa: ASRPMTDTDTQY

v_call: TRBV11-2
d_call: TRBD2
j_call: TRBJ2-2
cdr3_length: 13
cdr3_aa: ASSRLAGDTGELF

v_call: TRBV4-1
d_call: NA
j_call: TRBJ2-1
cdr3_length: 11
cdr3_aa: ASSQGGINEQF

v_call: TRBV4-3
d_call: NA
j_call: TRBJ1-6
cdr3_length: 13
cdr3_aa: ASSQSWDGYSPLH

v_call: TRBV29-1
d_call: TRBD2
j_call: TRBJ2-7
cdr3_length: 11
cdr3_aa: SVRGGSSYEQY

v_call: TRBV28
d_call: TRBD2
j_call: TRBJ2-1
cdr3_length: 14
cdr3_aa: ASSSPILAGENEQF

v_call: TRBV7-8
d_call: TRBD2
j_call: TRBJ2-5
cdr3_length: 13
cdr3_aa: ASSLWEGFQETQY

v_call: TRBV28
d_call: TRBD2
j_call: TRBJ2-1
cdr3_length: 13
cdr3_aa: ASSLYGGSLNEQF

v_call: TRBV6-5
d_call: NA
j_call: TRBJ2-7
cdr3_length: 11
cdr3_aa: ASSYTGLHEQY

v_call: TRBV7-2
d_call: TRBD2
j_call: TRBJ2-7
cdr3_length: 13
cdr3_aa: ASSQRVAGVYEQY

v_call: TRBV7-9
d_call: NA
j_call: TRBJ2-7
cdr3_length: 12
cdr3_aa: ASSLTGSSYEQY

v_call: TRBV13
d_call: NA
j_call: TRBJ1-1
cdr3_length: 13
cdr3_aa: ASSLGISPDTEAF

v_call: TRBV10-1
d_call: NA
j_call: TRBJ1-3
cdr3_length: 12
cdr3_aa: ASSAGFRGNTIY

v_call: TRBV28
d_call: TRBD1
j_call: TRBJ2-3
cdr3_length: 15
cdr3_aa: ASSNPRDRASTDTQY

v_call: TRBV11-2
d_call: TRBD1
j_call: TRBJ2-7
cdr3_length: 13
cdr3_aa: ASSLHHRGGYEQY